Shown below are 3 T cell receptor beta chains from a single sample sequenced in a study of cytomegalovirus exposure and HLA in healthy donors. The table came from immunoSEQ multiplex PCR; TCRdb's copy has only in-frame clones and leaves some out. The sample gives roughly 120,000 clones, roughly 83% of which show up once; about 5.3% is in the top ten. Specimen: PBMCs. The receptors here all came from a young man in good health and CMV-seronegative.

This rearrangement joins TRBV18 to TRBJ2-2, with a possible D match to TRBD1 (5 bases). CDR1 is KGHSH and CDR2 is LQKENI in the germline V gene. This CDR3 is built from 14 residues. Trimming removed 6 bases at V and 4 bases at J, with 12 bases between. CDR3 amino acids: CASSLKDITGELFF. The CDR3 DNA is TGTGCCAGCTCGCTCAAGGACATCACCGGGGAGCTGTTTTTT.

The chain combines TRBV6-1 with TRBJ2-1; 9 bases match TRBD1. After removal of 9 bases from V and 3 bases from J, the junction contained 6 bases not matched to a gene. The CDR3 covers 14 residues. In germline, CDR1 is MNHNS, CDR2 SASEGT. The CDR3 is CASSWDRDYNEQFF. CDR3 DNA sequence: TGTGCCAGTTCCTGGGACAGGGACTACAATGAGCAGTTCTTC.

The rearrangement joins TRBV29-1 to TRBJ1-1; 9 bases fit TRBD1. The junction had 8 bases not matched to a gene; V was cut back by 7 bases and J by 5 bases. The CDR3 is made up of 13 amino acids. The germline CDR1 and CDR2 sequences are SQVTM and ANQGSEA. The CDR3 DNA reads TGCAGCGCACAGGGGGCTGGATGGACTGAAGCTTTCTTT. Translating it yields CSAQGAGWTEAFF.